In its sample, the clone carrying this T cell receptor (beta chain) was seen a few times. Naive CD8 isolation took CD45RO-negative cells positively selected for CCR7 and excluded terminally differentiated effector memory CD45RA+ cells. The sample belongs to a study of shared clonotypes between healthy human individuals. Trimming took 1 base from V and 4 from J, leaving 11 bases between them. This CDR3 contains 14 residues. The germline CDR1 and CDR2 sequences are SGHRS and YFSETQ. Over several immunoSEQ plates, each subset's genomic DNA was distributed in even portions. Method: immunoSEQ multiplex PCR; TCRdb's copy keeps in-frame clones and lacks some. The sample lists 1.5 million to 2.5 million clones, roughly 95% occurring once.

The sequence was obtained from a man in his late teens or twenties in good health. The sequenced material came from naive CD8+ T cells sorted from blood. The chain joins TRBV5-1 to TRBJ1-2; D gene uncertain. CDR3 DNA: TGCGCCAGCAGCTTGAACGGGGAGGCCTATGGCTACACCTTC. Protein sequence: CASSLNGEAYGYTF.